This T cell receptor beta chain was retrieved from a study of blood T cells in healthy people across ages. Findings and limits, study-wide: Both naive CD4+ cell counts and diversity were greater in long-lived donors than in aged donors. Using unsorted PBMCs precluded a conclusive naive versus antigen-experienced comparison.

Trimming removed 7 bases at V and 11 bases at J, with 11 bases between. The CDR3 contains 10 residues. Remarks on this clonotype: Its antigen is currently unknown.

A J-beta primer mix and a sample-barcoded 5' primer were used in a second PCR of about 6 to 12 cycles. Each CDR3 protein gets one entry after TCRdb re-called the 5' RACE reads with MiXCR. The sample includes about 680,000 distinct CDR3 sequences, 49% seen only once; the top ten take around a third. Per-sample yields of isolated PBMCs were at least 6 million. Extraction of total RNA produced a minimum of 5.5 micrograms from each sample. The specimen sequenced was blood. This chain joins TRBV12-3 or TRBV12-4 and TRBJ1-1; D ambiguous. The clonotype was recovered from a woman aged 60-75 years in good health. This chain's CDR3 is CASKRNLAFF. The DNA of the CDR3 is TGTGCCAGCAAGAGAAATTTGGCTTTCTTT.